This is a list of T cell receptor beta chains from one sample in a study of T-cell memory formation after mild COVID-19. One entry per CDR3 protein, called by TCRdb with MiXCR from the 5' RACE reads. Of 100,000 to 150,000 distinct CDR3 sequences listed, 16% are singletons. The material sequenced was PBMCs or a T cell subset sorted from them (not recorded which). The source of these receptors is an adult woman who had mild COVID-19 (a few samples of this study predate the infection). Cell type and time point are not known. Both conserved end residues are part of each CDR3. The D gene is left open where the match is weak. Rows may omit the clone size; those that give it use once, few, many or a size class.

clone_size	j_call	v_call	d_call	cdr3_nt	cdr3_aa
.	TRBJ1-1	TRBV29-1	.	TGCAGCGTTGAAGATCATGTCTCCACTGAAGCTTTCTTT	CSVEDHVSTEAFF
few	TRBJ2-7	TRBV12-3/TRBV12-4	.	TGTGCCAGCAGTCCACGGGCTAGTTGGACCCTTACCTACGAGCAGTACTTC	CASSPRASWTLTYEQYF
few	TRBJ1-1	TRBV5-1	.	TGCGCCAGCAGCTTGGAGGCCGACATGAACACTGAAGCTTTCTTT	CASSLEADMNTEAFF
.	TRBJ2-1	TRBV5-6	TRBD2	TGTGCCAGCAGCTTGTGGCGGGGGGCCTCCTACAATGAGCAGTTCTTC	CASSLWRGASYNEQFF
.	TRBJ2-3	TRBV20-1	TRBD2	TGCAGTGCTAGAGATCTACTAGCGGGGACAGATACGCAGTATTTT	CSARDLLAGTDTQYF
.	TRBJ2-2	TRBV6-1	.	TGTGCCAGCATCCTGACAGGGAACACCGGGGAGCTGTTTTTT	CASILTGNTGELFF
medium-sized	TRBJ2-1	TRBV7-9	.	TGTGCCAGCAGCCCAAGGGCAGGGAAGGGTGAGCAGTTCTTC	CASSPRAGKGEQFF
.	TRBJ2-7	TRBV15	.	TGTGCCACCAGCAGAGTCGTTCAGGGCTACGAGCAGTACTTC	CATSRVVQGYEQYF
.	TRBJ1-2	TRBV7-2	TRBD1	TGTGCCAGCAAGGGGGGACAGACGAGGGGCTACACCTTC	CASKGGQTRGYTF
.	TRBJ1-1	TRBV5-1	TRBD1	TGCGCCAGCAGCTGGGGGACAGCGGAAGCTTTCTTT	CASSWGTAEAFF
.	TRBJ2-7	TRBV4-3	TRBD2	TGCGCCAGCAGCCATGGACTAGCGGGAGTGTACGAGCAGTACTTC	CASSHGLAGVYEQYF
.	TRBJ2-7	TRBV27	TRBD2	TGTGCCAGCAGTAAGACTAGCGGGCCTTACGAGCAGTACTTC	CASSKTSGPYEQYF
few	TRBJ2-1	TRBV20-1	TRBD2	TGCAGTGCTAGAGGCCGGATTGAATCGGGGGGGGTGAGCTCCTACAATGAGCAGTTCTTC	CSARGRIESGGVSSYNEQFF
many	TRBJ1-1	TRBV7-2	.	TGTGCCAGCAGAGAGGACATGAACACTGAAGCTTTCTTT	CASREDMNTEAFF
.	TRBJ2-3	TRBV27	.	TGTGCCAGCAGTTCCGGGACCGCCACAGATACGCAGTATTTT	CASSSGTATDTQYF
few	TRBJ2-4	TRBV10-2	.	TGCGCCAGCAGTGAAGGGCAGGGGAAGGTGAACCAAGGGGACATTCAGTACTTC	CASSEGQGKVNQGDIQYF
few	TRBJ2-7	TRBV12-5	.	TGTGCTAGTGCCGAGTCATACTACGAGCAGTACTTC	CASAESYYEQYF
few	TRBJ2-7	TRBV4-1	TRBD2	TGCGCCAGCAGCCACAGGCTTAGCGGGGGGGACTCCTACGAGCAGTACTTC	CASSHRLSGGDSYEQYF
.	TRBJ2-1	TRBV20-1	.	TGCAGTGCTAGAGTTCACAATGAGCAGTTCTTC	CSARVHNEQFF
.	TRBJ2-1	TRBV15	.	TGTGCCACCAGCAGGGCGTACGGGGGTTCCCTAGAGCAGTTCTTC	CATSRAYGGSLEQFF
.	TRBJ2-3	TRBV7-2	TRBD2	TGTGCCAGCAGCCGGGGGGGCGGGCCTAGCACAGATACGCAGTATTTT	CASSRGGGPSTDTQYF
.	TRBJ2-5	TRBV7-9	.	TGTGCCAGCAGCTTAGCGGTCAGCCAAGAGACCCAGTACTTC	CASSLAVSQETQYF
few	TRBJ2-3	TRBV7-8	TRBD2	TGTGCCAGCAGCCCCGGGAGTATAGCGGGAGGGCTTAGCACAGATACGCAGTATTTT	CASSPGSIAGGLSTDTQYF
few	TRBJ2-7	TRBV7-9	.	TGTGCCAGCAGCCGAGGGACGGGCTACGAGCAGTACTTC	CASSRGTGYEQYF
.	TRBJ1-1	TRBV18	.	TGCGCCAGCAGCCCCGACATGAACACTGAAGCTTTCTTT	CASSPDMNTEAFF
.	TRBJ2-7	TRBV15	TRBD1	TGTGCCACCAGCGGAGGACAGGGAGATAACGAGCAGTACTTC	CATSGGQGDNEQYF
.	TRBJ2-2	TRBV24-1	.	TGTGCCACCAGTCCCATGTTGAACACCGGGGAGCTGTTTTTT	CATSPMLNTGELFF
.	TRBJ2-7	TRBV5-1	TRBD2	TGCGCCAGCAGTCCTAGCGGGGCGAATACCTACGAGCAGTACTTC	CASSPSGANTYEQYF
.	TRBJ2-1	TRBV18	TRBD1	TGTGCCAGCTCACCCTACAGGGGTGACCCGAACAATGAGCAGTTCTTC	CASSPYRGDPNNEQFF
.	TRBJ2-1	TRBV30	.	TGTGCCTGGAGCGGCAGCAATGAGCAGTTCTTC	CAWSGSNEQFF
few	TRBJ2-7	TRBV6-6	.	TGTGCCAGCAGTTACTTCAGTGACAGTAACGAGCAGTACTTC	CASSYFSDSNEQYF
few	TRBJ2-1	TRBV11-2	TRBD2	TGTGCCAGCAGCAGACCTCGACTAGCGGGTTTCTCCTACAATGAGCAGTTCTTC	CASSRPRLAGFSYNEQFF
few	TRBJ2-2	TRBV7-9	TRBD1	TGTGCCAGCAGCTTAGGACAGGGCGGCGGGGAGCTGTTTTTT	CASSLGQGGGELFF
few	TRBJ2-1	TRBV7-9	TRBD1	TGTGCCAGCAGCCAGGGTCGAACGGGACAGGGTCACAATGAGCAGTTCTTC	CASSQGRTGQGHNEQFF
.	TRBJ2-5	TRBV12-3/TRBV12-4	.	TGTGCCAGCAGTTGGGCAGGGAGAGAGACCCAGTACTTC	CASSWAGRETQYF
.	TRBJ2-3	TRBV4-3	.	TGCGCCAGCAGCCAAACTAGCAGCCCCACAGATACGCAGTATTTT	CASSQTSSPTDTQYF
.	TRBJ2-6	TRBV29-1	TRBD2	TGCAGCGTCGCTCTGGCGGGAGAGTCTGGGGCCAACGTCCTGACTTTC	CSVALAGESGANVLTF
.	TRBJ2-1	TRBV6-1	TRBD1	TGTGCCAGCAGTGGCCGGGACAGGGGTAACAATGAGCAGTTCTTC	CASSGRDRGNNEQFF
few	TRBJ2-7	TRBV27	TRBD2	TGTGCCAGCAGTCCCCGGACTAGCTCCTACGAGCAGTACTTC	CASSPRTSSYEQYF
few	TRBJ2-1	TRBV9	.	TGTGCCAGCGCGGAGGGAAGCCACAATGAGCAGTTCTTC	CASAEGSHNEQFF
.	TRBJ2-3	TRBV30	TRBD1	TGTGCCTGGAGTGGGACAGGGGGAAGGGATACGCAGTATTTT	CAWSGTGGRDTQYF
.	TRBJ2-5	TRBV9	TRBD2	TGTGCCAGCAGCGCCCGACCGGGAGGTGGGGCGGTTAAAGAGACCCAGTACTTC	CASSARPGGGAVKETQYF
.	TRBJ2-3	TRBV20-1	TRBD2	TGCAGTCCACGGTCACTAGCGGGAGGGGAAGATACGCAGTATTTT	CSPRSLAGGEDTQYF
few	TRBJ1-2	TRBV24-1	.	TGTGCCACCAGTGATCCCGGGCGGGCTAGTGGCTACACCTTC	CATSDPGRASGYTF
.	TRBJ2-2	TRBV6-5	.	TGTGCCAGCAAACCGGGACCAAAAACCGGGGAACTGTTTTTT	CASKPGPKTGELFF
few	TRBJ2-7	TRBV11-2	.	TGTGCCAGCAGCTTAGGTCCGGGGCACTACGAGCAGTACTTC	CASSLGPGHYEQYF
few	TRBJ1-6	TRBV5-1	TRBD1	TGCGCCAGCAGCTTTGACAGGGATTACTCACCCCTCCACTTT	CASSFDRDYSPLHF
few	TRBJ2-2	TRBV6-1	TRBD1	TGTGCCAGCAGTAGGGACAGGGGGGCGGCCGGGGAGCTGTTTTTT	CASSRDRGAAGELFF